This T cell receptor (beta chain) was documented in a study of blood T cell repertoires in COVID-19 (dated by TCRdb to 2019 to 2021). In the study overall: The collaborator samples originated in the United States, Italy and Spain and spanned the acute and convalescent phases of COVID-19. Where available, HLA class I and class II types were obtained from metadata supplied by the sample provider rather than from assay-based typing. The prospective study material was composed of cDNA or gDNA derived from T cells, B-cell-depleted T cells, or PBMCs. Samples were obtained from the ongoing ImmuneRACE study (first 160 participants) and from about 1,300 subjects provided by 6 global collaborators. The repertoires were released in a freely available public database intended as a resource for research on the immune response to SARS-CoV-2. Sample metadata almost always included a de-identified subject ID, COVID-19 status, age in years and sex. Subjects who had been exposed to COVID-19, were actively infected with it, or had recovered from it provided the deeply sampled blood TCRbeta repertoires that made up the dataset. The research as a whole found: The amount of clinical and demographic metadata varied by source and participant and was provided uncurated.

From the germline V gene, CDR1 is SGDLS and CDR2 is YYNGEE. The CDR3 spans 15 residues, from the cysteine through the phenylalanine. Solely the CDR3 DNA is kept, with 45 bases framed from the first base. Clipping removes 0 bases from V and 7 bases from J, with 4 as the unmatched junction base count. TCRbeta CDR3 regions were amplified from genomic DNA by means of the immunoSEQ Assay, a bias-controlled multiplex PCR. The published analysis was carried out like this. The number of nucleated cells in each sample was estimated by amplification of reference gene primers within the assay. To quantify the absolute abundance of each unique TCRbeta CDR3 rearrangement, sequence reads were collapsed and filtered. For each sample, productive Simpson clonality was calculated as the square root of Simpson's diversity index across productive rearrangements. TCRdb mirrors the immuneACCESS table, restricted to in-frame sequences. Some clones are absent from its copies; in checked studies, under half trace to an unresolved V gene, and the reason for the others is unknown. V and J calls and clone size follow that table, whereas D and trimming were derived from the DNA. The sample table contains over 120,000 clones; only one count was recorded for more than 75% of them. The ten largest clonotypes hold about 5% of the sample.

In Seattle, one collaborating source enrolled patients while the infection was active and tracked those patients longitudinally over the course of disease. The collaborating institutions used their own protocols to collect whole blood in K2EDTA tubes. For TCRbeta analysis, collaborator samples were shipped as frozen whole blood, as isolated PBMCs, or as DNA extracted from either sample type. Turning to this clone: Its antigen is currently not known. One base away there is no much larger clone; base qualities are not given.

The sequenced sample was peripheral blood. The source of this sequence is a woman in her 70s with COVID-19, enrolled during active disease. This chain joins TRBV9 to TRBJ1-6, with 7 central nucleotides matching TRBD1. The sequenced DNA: TGTGCCAGCAGCGTAGAGAACAGGGGCAATTCACCCCTCCACTTT. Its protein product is CASSVENRGNSPLHF.